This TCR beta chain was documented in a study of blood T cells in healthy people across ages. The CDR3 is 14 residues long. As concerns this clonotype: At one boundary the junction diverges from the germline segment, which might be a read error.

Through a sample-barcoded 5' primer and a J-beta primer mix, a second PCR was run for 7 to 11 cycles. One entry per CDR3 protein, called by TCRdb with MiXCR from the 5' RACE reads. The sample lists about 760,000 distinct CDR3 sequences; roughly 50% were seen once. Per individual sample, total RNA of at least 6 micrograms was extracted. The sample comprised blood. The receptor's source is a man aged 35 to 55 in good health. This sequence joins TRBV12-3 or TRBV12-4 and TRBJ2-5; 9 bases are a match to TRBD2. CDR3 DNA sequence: TGTGCCAGCAGTGTAGCGGGAGCGTCGGAGACCCAGTACTTC. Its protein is CASSVAGASETQYF.